These 27 T cell receptor beta chains were all obtained from the same sample, sequenced in a study of shared clonotypes between healthy human individuals. Data came from immunoSEQ multiplex PCR; TCRdb stores just in-frame clones and leaves some out. The sample lists about 1 million clones; about 75% were seen once. The sequenced sample consisted of memory CD4+ T cells sorted from blood. Regarding subset: CD45RA-negative fraction. These receptors were obtained from a man aged 18 to 35 in good health.

V is TRBV5-1 and J is TRBJ2-7; no clear D. Trimming removed 6 bases from V and 3 bases from J, with 10 bases in between. Germline V gene lookup returns CDR1 SGHRS and CDR2 YFSETQ. The CDR3 has 12 amino acids. The DNA for the CDR3 is TGCGCCAGCAATTCTGATCGCTACGAGCAGTACTTC. Amino acids: CASNSDRYEQYF. The full variable domain, in which reference TRBV5-1 and TRBJ2-7 provide the parts outside the CDR3, is KAGVTQTPRYLIKTRGQQVTLSCSPISGHRSVSWYQQTPGQGLQFLFEYFSETQRNKGNFPGRFSGRQFSNSRSEMNVSTLELGDSALYLCASNSDRYEQYFGPGTRLTVT.

The genes are TRBV10-3 and TRBJ2-6, with TRBD1 matching 7 bases. This CDR3 comprises 18 residues. Trimming took 7 bases from V and 0 from J; bases not matched to a gene: 12. Looked up from germline, CDR1 is ENHRY and CDR2 is SYGVKD. This CDR3 is CAITPQGSVPSGANVLTF. The CDR3 DNA sequence: TGTGCCATCACCCCACAGGGGTCTGTGCCCTCTGGGGCCAACGTCCTGACTTTC.

The chain has TRBV6-6 and TRBJ1-4, with no clear D. Germline CDR1 and CDR2: MNHNY and SVGAGI (reference sequence). Trimming removed 4 bases from V and 8 bases from J, with 17 bases in between. This CDR3 comprises 15 residues. The chain's CDR3 is CASSSLRGTGEKLFF. In nucleotides, the CDR3 is TGTGCCAGCAGTTCCCTTCGGGGAACGGGGGAAAAACTGTTTTTT.

This clone came up once. Within the sample, other DNA sequences also encode this same CDR3. The rearrangement uses TRBV9 and TRBJ2-1; D not resolved. The V gene lost 0 bases and the J gene lost 0 bases, with 7 bases spanning the gap. This CDR3 has 15 amino acids. CDR1 SGDLS and CDR2 YYNGEE come from the germline V gene. The DNA for the CDR3 is TGTGCCAGCAGCGTAGGAGGTAACTCCTACAATGAGCAGTTCTTC. Its translation is CASSVGGNSYNEQFF.

This clone was detected only once. This chain connects TRBV29-1 to TRBJ2-5; the D gene could be TRBD1 or TRBD2 (5 bases each). This CDR3 is built from 14 residues. Trimming removed 6 bases from V and 2 bases from J, with 16 bases in between. Germline CDR1 SQVTM, CDR2 ANQGSEA. The CDR3 loop is CSVKTGTAQETQYF. For the CDR3, the DNA is TGCAGCGTAAAAACCGGGACGGCGCAAGAGACCCAGTACTTC. Variable domain in full (rest from reference TRBV29-1 and TRBJ2-5): SAVISQKPSRDICQRGTSLTIQCQVDSQVTMMFWYRQQPGQSLTLIATANQGSEATYESGFVIDKFPISRPNLTFSTLTVSNMSPEDSSIYLCSVKTGTAQETQYFGPGTRLLVL.

CDR3 sequence (DNA): TGCGCCAGCAGTGAGCTGGGACCTGGGGCCAACGTCCTGACTTTC. The encoded protein is CASSELGPGANVLTF. V gene TRBV10-2 combines with J gene TRBJ2-6, with D perhaps given as TRBD1 or TRBD2 (5 bases each). The CDR3 has 15 residues. Germline-derived CDR1 and CDR2 are WSHSY and SAAADI. Trimming cost V 2 bases and J 2 bases, with 7 bases left between them.

V usage is TRBV27 and J usage is TRBJ2-1, with TRBD2 identical over 12 bases. The CDR3 has 16 amino acids. CDR1 and CDR2 (germline): MNHEY, SMNVEV (reference sequence). V gave up 6 bases and J gave up 1 base; unmatched junction bases: 4. The CDR3: CASSRTSGASYNEQFF. The CDR3 region has the DNA TGTGCCAGCAGCCGGACTAGCGGGGCTTCCTACAATGAGCAGTTCTTC.

This clone was detected a few times. The rearrangement links TRBV6-5 to TRBJ1-2, with D maybe TRBD1 (5 bases). The CDR3 covers 14 residues. Looked up from germline, CDR1 is MNHEY and CDR2 is SVGAGI. V lost 2 bases and J lost 0, with 7 bases in between. CDR3: CASSYRGPNYGYTF. In DNA, the CDR3 is TGTGCCAGCAGTTACCGGGGCCCTAACTATGGCTACACCTTC.

The J gene is TRBJ2-7, the V gene TRBV6-6; 8 bases align to TRBD1. There are 15 residues in the CDR3. The germline V gene has CDR1 MNHNY and CDR2 SVGAGI (reference sequence). The V segment lost 4 bases and the J segment 3 bases; nucleotides outside the gene matches: 8. CDR3 nucleotide sequence: TGTGCCAGCAGTTCCAGACAGGGGATCGGCTACGAGCAGTACTTC. It encodes CASSSRQGIGYEQYF.

This chain links TRBV11-1 with TRBJ2-3; 10 nucleotides line up with TRBD2. The CDR3 is 17 residues long. Germline V CDR1 and CDR2: SGHAT, FQDESV (reference sequence). V dropped 5 bases and J dropped 1; count of bases not matched to a gene: 9. This CDR3 is CASSRKLAGAGTDTQYF. CDR3 nucleotide sequence: TGTGCCAGCAGCCGTAAGCTAGCGGGGGCGGGCACAGATACGCAGTATTTT.

J is TRBJ1-2 and V is TRBV21-1. TRBV21-1 is a pseudogene segment. This CDR3 has 18 residues. CDR3 residues: CAKPKIFIGSHRCYGYTF. The DNA of the CDR3 is TGTGCCAAACCTAAGATTTTCATTGGCAGCCACCGCTGCTATGGCTACACCTTC.

This clone appeared a few times. This chain links TRBV5-5 with TRBJ1-4; 7 nucleotides line up with TRBD1. Trimming took 1 base from V and 4 from J; bases not matched to a gene: 10. The CDR3 extends over 17 amino acids. Germline lookup yields CDR1 SGHKS and CDR2 YYEKEE (reference sequence). The CDR3 DNA follows: TGTGCCAGCAGCTTGTCCCACTCGTACAGGGGTAATGAAAAACTGTTTTTT. Translated: CASSLSHSYRGNEKLFF.

This sequence joins TRBV19 and TRBJ1-2; D unclear. V gave up 1 base and J gave up 3 bases, with 9 bases separating them. Looked up from germline, CDR1 is LNHDA and CDR2 is SQIVND (reference sequence). The CDR3 contains 14 residues. The CDR3 coding sequence is TGTGCCAGTAGTATAGCATGGGGAGACTATGGCTACACCTTC. Its translation is CASSIAWGDYGYTF.

The V gene is TRBV2, the J gene TRBJ1-1; the D gene is possibly TRBD1 (5 bases). The CDR3 sequence is 13 residues long. Germline V gene sequence: CDR1 SNHLY, CDR2 FYNNEI. Trimming cost V 7 bases and J 2 bases, with 11 bases left between them. The CDR3 bases are TGTGCCAGCACTCGACAGAAAAACACTGAAGCTTTCTTT. It specifies CASTRQKNTEAFF.

This clone was observed a handful of times. The V call is TRBV6-5, the J call TRBJ2-5; maybe TRBD1 (5 bases). The CDR3 is 14 amino acids. Per germline, CDR1 MNHEY and CDR2 SVGAGI. With 0 bases removed from V and 5 bases from J, the gap between germline ends came to 10 bases. The CDR3 here is CASSYSWTTETQYF. The CDR3 DNA reads TGTGCCAGCAGTTACTCGTGGACAACGGAGACCCAGTACTTC.

There are a few counts of this clone. The chain combines TRBV11-2 with TRBJ1-6, with D tentatively TRBD1 (5 bases). CDR1 is SGHAT and CDR2 is FQNNGV in the germline V gene. The CDR3 length is 13 residues. Trimming took 1 base from V and 8 from J, leaving 6 bases between them. The CDR3 sequence is CASSLGGDSPLHF. DNA for the CDR3: TGTGCCAGCAGCTTAGGGGGGGATTCACCCCTCCACTTT. Together with reference TRBV11-2 and TRBJ1-6, the CDR3 gives the full variable domain: EAGVAQSPRYKIIEKRQSVAFWCNPISGHATLYWYQQILGQGPKLLIQFQNNGVVDDSQLPKDRFSAERLKGVDSTLKIQPAKLEDSAVYLCASSLGGDSPLHFGNGTRLTVT.

V usage is TRBV6-5 and J usage is TRBJ2-1, with 8 bases identical to TRBD1. Germline assignment: CDR1 MNHEY and CDR2 SVGAGI. V was pared by 2 bases and J by 8 bases, with 8 bases of the junction left unmatched. This CDR3 is 15 amino acids long. The CDR3 protein is CASSYDRAGGDEQFF. The DNA for the CDR3 is TGTGCCAGCAGTTACGATCGGGCAGGGGGCGATGAGCAGTTCTTC.

V usage is TRBV25-1 and J usage is TRBJ2-6; D uncertain. CDR3 size: 17 residues. CDR1 is MGHDK and CDR2 is SYGVNS in the germline V gene. V lost 8 bases and J 0 bases, leaving 17 bases between the germline ends. Here the CDR3 reads CASLKFPTPSGANVLTF. The CDR3 nucleotides are TGTGCCAGCCTTAAGTTCCCCACACCCTCTGGGGCCAACGTCCTGACTTTC.

This clone was observed a few times. V and J are TRBV6-1 and TRBJ1-4; D is undetermined. Germline CDR1 reads MNHNS; CDR2 reads SASEGT. This CDR3 region has 13 residues. Trimming pared 3 bases from V and 6 bases from J, leaving 8 bases between. CDR3 DNA: TGTGCCAGCAGTGACAGGTGGCATGAAAAACTGTTTTTT. It translates to CASSDRWHEKLFF.

The rearrangement links TRBV2 to TRBJ2-3; TRBD1 matches at 8 bases. The germline gives CDR1 SNHLY, CDR2 FYNNEI. Trimming at V came to 6 bases and at J to 5 bases, leaving 7 bases not matched to a gene. The CDR3 covers 14 residues. CDR3 region: CASRTDREVDTQYF. The CDR3, as DNA: TGTGCCAGCAGAACGGACAGGGAGGTAGATACGCAGTATTTT.

The rearrangement links TRBV7-2 to TRBJ1-2; unclear D gene. CDR1 is SGHTA, CDR2 FQGNSA, per germline. V was pared by 5 bases and J by 3 bases, with 16 bases between. CDR3 length: 15 amino acids. The CDR3 DNA is TGTGCCAGCAGCACGGCGGCCATGGCCCACTATGGCTACACCTTC. This gives the protein CASSTAAMAHYGYTF. Supplemented by reference TRBV7-2 and TRBJ1-2, the full variable domain reads GAGVSQSPSNKVTEKGKDVELRCDPISGHTALYWYRQSLGQGLEFLIYFQGNSAPDKSGLPSDRFSAERTGGSVSTLTIQRTQQEDSAVYLCASSTAAMAHYGYTFGSGTRLTVV.

J is TRBJ1-2 and V is TRBV6-5; 10 positions match TRBD1. The germline CDR1 and CDR2 sequences are MNHEY and SVGAGI. CDR3 length equals 15 residues. The trim removed 6 bases at V and 2 bases at J, leaving 6 bases unmatched. The DNA for the CDR3 is TGTGCCAGCAGACCCGGACAGGGGGGAAACTATGGCTACACCTTC. Translation gives CASRPGQGGNYGYTF.

The chain combines TRBV30 with TRBJ1-3; 11 nucleotides agree with TRBD1. CDR1 is GTSNPN, CDR2 SVGIG, per germline (reference sequence). The CDR3 is made up of 17 amino acids. V dropped 6 bases and J dropped 0; count of bases not matched to a gene: 10. The CDR3, as DNA: TGTGCCTGCACCGGGACAGGGGGGTTCAGCTCTGGAAACACCATATATTTT. Translated: CACTGTGGFSSGNTIYF.

This clone has a single count. The chain recombines TRBV7-2 with TRBJ1-6; 9 bases fit TRBD1. CDR1 SGHTA and CDR2 FQGNSA come from the germline V gene. This CDR3 contains 16 residues. The V gene end was trimmed by 4 bases and the J gene end by 7 bases; junction bases not matched to a gene: 8. The chain's CDR3 is CASSSPGQGANSPLHF. CDR3 nucleotide sequence: TGTGCCAGCAGCTCGCCGGGACAGGGAGCGAATTCACCCCTCCACTTT. Variable domain in full (rest from reference TRBV7-2 and TRBJ1-6): GAGVSQSPSNKVTEKGKDVELRCDPISGHTALYWYRQSLGQGLEFLIYFQGNSAPDKSGLPSDRFSAERTGGSVSTLTIQRTQQEDSAVYLCASSSPGQGANSPLHFGNGTRLTVT.

The V and J genes are TRBV10-1 and TRBJ2-7; TRBD2 agrees at 7 bases. The CDR3 contains 15 residues. The trim removed 3 bases at V and 2 bases at J, leaving 7 bases unmatched. Looked up from germline, CDR1 is WNHNN and CDR2 is SYGVQD (reference sequence). The CDR3 region has the DNA TGCGCCAGCAGTGAACCTAGCGGCCAAGCCTACGAGCAGTACTTC. This codes for CASSEPSGQAYEQYF.

The chain carries TRBV2 and TRBJ2-3; D is unclear. V was cut by 6 bases and J by 3 bases, with 7 bases left in between. The germline V gene has CDR1 SNHLY and CDR2 FYNNEI. The length of the CDR3 is 12 residues. Here the CDR3 DNA reads TGTGCCAGCAGGGCTCCGACAGATACGCAGTATTTT. Protein product: CASRAPTDTQYF.

This clone was seen a handful of times. J is TRBJ2-2 and V is TRBV28, with 11 bases lining up with TRBD1. V gave up 1 base and J gave up 5 bases; unmatched junction bases: 6. The CDR3 spans 17 residues. The V gene's germline CDR1 is MDHEN and CDR2 SYDVKM. CDR3: CASSLLPGQGGTGELFF. Here the CDR3 DNA reads TGTGCCAGCAGTTTATTACCGGGACAGGGGGGAACCGGGGAGCTGTTTTTT.